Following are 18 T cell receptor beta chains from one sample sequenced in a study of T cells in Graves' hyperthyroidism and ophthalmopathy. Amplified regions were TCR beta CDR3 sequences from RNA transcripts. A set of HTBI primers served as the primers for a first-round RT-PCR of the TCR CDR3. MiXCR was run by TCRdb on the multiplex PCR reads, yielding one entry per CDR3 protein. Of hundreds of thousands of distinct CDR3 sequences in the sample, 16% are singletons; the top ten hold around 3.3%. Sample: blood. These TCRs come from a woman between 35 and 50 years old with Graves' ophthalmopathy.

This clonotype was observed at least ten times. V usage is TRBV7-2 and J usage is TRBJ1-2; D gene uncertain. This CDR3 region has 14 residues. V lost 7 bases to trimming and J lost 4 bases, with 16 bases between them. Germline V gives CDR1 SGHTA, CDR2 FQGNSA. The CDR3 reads CASNVNRLSYGYTF. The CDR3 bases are TGTGCCAGCAACGTTAATCGGCTTAGCTATGGCTACACCTTC.

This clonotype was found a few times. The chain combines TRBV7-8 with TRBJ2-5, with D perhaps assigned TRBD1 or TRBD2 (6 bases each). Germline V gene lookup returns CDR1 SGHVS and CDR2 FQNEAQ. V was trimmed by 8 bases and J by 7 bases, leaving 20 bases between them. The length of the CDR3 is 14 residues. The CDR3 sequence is CASGNRTGAGTQYF. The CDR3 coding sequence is TGTGCCAGCGGGAATCGGACGGGGGCTGGGACCCAGTACTTC.

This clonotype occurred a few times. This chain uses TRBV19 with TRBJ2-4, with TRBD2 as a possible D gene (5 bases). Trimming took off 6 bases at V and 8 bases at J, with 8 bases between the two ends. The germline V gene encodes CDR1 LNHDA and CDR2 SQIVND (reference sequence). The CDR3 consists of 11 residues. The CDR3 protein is CASRSGDIQYF. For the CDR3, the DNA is TGTGCCAGTAGGTCCGGGGACATTCAGTACTTC.

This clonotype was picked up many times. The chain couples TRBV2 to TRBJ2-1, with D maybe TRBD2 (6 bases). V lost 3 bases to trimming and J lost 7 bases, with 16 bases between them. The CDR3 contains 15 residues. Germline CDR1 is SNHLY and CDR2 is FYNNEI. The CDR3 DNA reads TGTGCCAGCAGTGATCTGCAGGGCCGGGGGAATGAGCAGTTCTTC. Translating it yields CASSDLQGRGNEQFF.

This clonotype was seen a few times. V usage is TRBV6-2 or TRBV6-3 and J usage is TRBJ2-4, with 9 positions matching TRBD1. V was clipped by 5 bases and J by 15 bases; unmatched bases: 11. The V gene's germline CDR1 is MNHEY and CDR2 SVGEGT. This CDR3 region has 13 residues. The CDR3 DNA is TGTGCCAGCAGTACGGGACAGGGCGGAGGGCCGTACTTC. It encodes CASSTGQGGGPYF.

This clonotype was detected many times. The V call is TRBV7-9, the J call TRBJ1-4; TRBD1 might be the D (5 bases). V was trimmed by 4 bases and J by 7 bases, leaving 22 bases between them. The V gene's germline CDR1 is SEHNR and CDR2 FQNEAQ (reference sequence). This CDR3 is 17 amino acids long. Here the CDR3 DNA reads TGTGCCAGCAGCTCCCAGGGTTCGTTGGGAGAGAGTGAAAAACTGTTTTTT. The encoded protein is CASSSQGSLGESEKLFF.

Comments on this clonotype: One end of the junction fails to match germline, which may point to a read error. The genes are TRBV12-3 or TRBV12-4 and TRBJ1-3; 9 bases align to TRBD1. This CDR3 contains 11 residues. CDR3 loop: CASSAGTGTHF. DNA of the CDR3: TGTGCCAGCAGTGCCGGGACAGGGACCCATTTT.

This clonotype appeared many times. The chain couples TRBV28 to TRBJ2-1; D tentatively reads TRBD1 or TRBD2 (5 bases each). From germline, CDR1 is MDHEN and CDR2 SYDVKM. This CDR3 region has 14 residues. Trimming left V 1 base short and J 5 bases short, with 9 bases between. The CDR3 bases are TGTGCCAGCAGTTTATATGGGACGAACAATGAGCAGTTCTTC. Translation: CASSLYGTNNEQFF.

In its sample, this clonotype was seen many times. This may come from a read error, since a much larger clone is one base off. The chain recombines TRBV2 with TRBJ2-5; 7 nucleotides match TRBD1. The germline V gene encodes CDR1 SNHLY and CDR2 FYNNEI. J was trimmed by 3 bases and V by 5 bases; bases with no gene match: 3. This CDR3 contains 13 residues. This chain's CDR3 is CASSYTGEETQYF. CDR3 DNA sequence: TGTGCCAGCAGTTACACAGGGGAAGAGACCCAGTACTTC.

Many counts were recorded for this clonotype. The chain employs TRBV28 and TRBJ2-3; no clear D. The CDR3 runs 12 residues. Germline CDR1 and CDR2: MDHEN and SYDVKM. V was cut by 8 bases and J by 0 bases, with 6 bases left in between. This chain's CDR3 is CASGLSTDTQYF. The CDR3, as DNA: TGTGCCAGCGGGCTTAGCACAGATACGCAGTATTTT.

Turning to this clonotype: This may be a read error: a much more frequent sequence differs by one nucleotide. The CDR3 is CASSFVEASYGQYF. As DNA, the CDR3 is TGTGCCAGCAGCTTTGTTGAGGCTTCCTACGGGCAGTACTTC. This sequence joins TRBV7-2 and TRBJ2-7; the D is unclear. Germline-derived CDR1 and CDR2 are SGHTA and FQGNSA. The CDR3 is 14 residues long. The whole variable domain, remainder taken from reference TRBV7-2 and TRBJ2-7, is GAGVSQSPSNKVTEKGKDVELRCDPISGHTALYWYRQSLGQGLEFLIYFQGNSAPDKSGLPSDRFSAERTGGSVSTLTIQRTQQEDSAVYLCASSFVEASYGQYFGPGTRLTVT.

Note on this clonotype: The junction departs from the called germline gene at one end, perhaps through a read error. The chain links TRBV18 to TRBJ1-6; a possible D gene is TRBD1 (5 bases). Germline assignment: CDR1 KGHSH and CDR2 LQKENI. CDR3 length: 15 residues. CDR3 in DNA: TGTGCCAGCTCACCAGACAGCTCCGATAATTCACCCCTCCACTTT. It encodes CASSPDSSDNSPLHF.

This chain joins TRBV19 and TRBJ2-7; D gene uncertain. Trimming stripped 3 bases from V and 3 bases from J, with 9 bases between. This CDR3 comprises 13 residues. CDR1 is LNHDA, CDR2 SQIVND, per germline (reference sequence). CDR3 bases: TGTGCCAGTAGTATGGGTAGTTACTACGAGCAGTACTTC. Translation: CASSMGSYYEQYF.

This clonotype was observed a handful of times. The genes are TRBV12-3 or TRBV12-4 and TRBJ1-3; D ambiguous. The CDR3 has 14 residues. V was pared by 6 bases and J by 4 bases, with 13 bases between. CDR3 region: CASSLSLIGNTIYF. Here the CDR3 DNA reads TGTGCCAGCAGCCTATCTTTGATAGGAAACACCATATATTTT.

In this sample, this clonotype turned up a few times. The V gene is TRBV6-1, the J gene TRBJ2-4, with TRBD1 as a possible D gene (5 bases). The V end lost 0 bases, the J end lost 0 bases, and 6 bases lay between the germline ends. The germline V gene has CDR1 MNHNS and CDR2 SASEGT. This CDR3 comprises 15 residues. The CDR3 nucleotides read TGTGCCAGCAGTGAAGCAGGGGTAGCCAAAAACATTCAGTACTTC. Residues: CASSEAGVAKNIQYF.

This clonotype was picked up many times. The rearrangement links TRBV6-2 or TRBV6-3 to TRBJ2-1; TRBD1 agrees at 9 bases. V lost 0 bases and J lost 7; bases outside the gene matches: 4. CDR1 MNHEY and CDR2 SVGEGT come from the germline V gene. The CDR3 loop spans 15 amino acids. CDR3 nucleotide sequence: TGTGCCAGCAGTTACTCGGGACAGGGTTGGAATGAGCAGTTCTTC. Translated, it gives CASSYSGQGWNEQFF.

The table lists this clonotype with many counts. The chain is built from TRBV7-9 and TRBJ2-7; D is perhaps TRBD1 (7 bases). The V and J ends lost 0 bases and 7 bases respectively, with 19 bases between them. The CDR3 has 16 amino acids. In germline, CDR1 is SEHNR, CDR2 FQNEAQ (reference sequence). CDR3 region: CASSLAGGQFPWEQYF. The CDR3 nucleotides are TGTGCCAGCAGCTTAGCGGGGGGACAGTTTCCCTGGGAGCAGTACTTC.

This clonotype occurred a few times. CDR3 in amino acids: CAWSVKGIGTQYF. The CDR3 DNA reads TGTGCCTGGAGTGTGAAAGGGATAGGGACCCAGTACTTC. This chain uses TRBV30 with TRBJ2-5; D is undetermined. The germline V and J ends were trimmed by 0 bases and 7 bases, with 12 bases remaining between them. Germline CDR1 is GTSNPN and CDR2 is SVGIG (reference sequence). The CDR3 spans 13 residues.